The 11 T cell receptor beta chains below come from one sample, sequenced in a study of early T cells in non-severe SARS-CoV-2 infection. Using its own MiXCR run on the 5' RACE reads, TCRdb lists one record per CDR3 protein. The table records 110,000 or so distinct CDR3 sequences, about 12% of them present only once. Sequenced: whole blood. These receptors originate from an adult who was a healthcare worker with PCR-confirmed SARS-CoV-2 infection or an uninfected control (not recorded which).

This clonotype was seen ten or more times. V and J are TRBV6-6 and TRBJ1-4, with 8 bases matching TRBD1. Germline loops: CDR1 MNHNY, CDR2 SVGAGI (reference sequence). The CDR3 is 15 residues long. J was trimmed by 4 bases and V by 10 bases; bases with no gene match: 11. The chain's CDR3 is CATPHLDRGNEKLFF. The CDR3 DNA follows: TGTGCCACCCCGCACTTAGACAGGGGTAATGAAAAACTGTTTTTT.

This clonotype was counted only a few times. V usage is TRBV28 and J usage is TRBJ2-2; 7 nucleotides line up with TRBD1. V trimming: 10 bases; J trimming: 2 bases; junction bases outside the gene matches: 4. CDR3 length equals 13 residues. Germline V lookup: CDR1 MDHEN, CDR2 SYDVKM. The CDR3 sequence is CAIHRGNTGELFF. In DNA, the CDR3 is TGTGCCATCCACAGGGGCAACACCGGGGAGCTGTTTTTT.

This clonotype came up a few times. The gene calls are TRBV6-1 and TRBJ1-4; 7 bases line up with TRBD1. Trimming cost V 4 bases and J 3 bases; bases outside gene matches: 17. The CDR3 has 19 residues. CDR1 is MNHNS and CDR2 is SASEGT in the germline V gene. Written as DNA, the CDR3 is TGTGCCAGCAGTGTGCGGAGGGGGTCAGGGGGAGAGGCTAATGAAAAACTGTTTTTT. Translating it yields CASSVRRGSGGEANEKLFF.

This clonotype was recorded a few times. The CDR3 reads CASSVAIGLAGGETQYF. The DNA for the CDR3 is TGTGCCAGCAGCGTAGCTATAGGACTAGCGGGAGGAGAGACCCAGTACTTC. The rearrangement uses TRBV9 and TRBJ2-5; TRBD2 matches 14 bases. V dropped 0 bases and J dropped 4; count of bases not matched to a gene: 5. CDR3 length equals 17 residues. CDR1 is SGDLS and CDR2 is YYNGEE in the germline V gene. Full variable domain (rest looked up from reference TRBV9 and TRBJ2-5): DSGVTQTPKHLITATGQRVTLRCSPRSGDLSVYWYQQSLDQGLQFLIQYYNGEERAKGNILERFSAQQFPDLHSELNLSSLELGDSALYFCASSVAIGLAGGETQYFGPGTRLLVL.

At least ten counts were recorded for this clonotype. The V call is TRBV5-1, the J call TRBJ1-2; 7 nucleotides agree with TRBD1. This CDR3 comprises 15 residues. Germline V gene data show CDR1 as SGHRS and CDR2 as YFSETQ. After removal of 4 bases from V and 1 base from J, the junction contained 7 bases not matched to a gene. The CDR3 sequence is CASSSEGQINYGYTF. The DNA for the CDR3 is TGCGCCAGCAGCAGCGAGGGACAGATTAACTATGGCTACACCTTC.

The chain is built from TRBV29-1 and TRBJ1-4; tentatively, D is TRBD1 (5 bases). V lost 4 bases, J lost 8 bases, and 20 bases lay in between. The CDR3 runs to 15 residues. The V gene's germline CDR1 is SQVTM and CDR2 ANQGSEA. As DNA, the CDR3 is TGCAGCGTTGCGGGGTACGCTGTTGGGGGAGAAAAACTGTTTTTT. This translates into CSVAGYAVGGEKLFF. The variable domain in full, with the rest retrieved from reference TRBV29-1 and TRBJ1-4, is SAVISQKPSRDICQRGTSLTIQCQVDSQVTMMFWYRQQPGQSLTLIATANQGSEATYESGFVIDKFPISRPNLTFSTLTVSNMSPEDSSIYLCSVAGYAVGGEKLFFGSGTQLSVL.

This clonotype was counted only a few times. CDR3 region: CATSDRDLLSEQFF. The DNA of the CDR3 is TGTGCCACCAGTGACCGCGACCTCTTGAGTGAGCAGTTCTTC. The V call is TRBV24-1, the J call TRBJ2-1, with no clear D. The V end was cut by 4 bases, the J end by 9 bases, with 15 bases between. The V gene's germline CDR1 is KGHDR and CDR2 SFDVKD. The length of the CDR3 is 14 residues.

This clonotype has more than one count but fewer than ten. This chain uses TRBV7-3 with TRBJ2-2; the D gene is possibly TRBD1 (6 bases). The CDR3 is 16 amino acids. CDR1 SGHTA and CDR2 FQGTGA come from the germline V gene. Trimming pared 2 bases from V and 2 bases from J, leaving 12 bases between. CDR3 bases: TGTGCCAGCAGCTTAGGGGCACAGGGTAACACCGGGGAGCTGTTTTTT. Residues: CASSLGAQGNTGELFF.

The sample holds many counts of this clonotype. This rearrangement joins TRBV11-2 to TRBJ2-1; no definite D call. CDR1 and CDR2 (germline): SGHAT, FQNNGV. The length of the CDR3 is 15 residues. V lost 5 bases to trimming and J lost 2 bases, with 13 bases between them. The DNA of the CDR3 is TGTGCCAGCAGCCTTCCTGGCGGCGCCTACAATGAGCAGTTCTTC. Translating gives CASSLPGGAYNEQFF.

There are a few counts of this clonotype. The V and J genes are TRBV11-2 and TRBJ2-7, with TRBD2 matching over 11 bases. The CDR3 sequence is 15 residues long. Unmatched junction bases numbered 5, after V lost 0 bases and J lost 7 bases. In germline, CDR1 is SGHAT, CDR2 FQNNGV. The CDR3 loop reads CASSLDLAGGGEQYF. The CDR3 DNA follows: TGTGCCAGCAGCTTAGATCTAGCGGGAGGAGGGGAGCAGTACTTC.

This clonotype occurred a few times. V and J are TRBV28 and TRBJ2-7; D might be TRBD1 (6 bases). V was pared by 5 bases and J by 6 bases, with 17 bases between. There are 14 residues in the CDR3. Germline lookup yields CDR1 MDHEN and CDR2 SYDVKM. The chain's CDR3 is CASSPTGTRFEQYF. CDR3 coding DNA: TGTGCCAGCAGTCCCACAGGGACCCGATTCGAGCAGTACTTC.